This T cell receptor beta chain appears in the sequencing data of a study of T cell responses to AZD1222 COVID-19 vaccine. Study in general: Analysis merged second doses at about 4 or about 12 weeks. Study-level results: No day 14 peak samples; only post-peak repertoires were characterized. Spike-wide coverage was observed for vaccine-associated CD4 TCRs, with dominant responses at 160-218 and 743-854. Clonal diversity was possibly underestimated, and the donors were mostly white British, with more females.

In the case of this clone: What it binds is unknown.

Profiling relied on immunoSEQ multiplex PCR, and the TCRdb table lists in-frame clones only, not all of them. The sample carries some 80,000 clones, around 86% recorded once. The CDR3 contains 14 residues. The germline CDR1 and CDR2 sequences are LGHDT and YNNKEL (reference sequence). With 0 bases removed from V and 9 bases from J, the gap between germline ends came to 12 bases. Sequenced here: peripheral blood, sampled on day 0 of AZD1222 vaccination. This TCR was recovered from an adult in good health. The gene calls are TRBV3-1 (or the pseudogene TRBV3-2) and TRBJ2-1; D is ambiguous. CDR3 protein: CASSQDAAVREQFF. The CDR3 region has the DNA TGTGCCAGCAGCCAAGATGCGGCAGTGCGTGAGCAGTTCTTC.